The 19 T cell receptor beta chains below come from one sample, sequenced in a study of siplizumab effects on memory and regulatory T cells. Assay used: immunoSEQ multiplex PCR; TCRdb lists only in-frame clones, some missing. This sample yields nearly 95,000 clones, of which 94% are seen a single time; 0.3% belongs to the top ten. Source material: non-Treg CD4+ T cells sorted from blood. The receptors were gathered from a human donor in good health.

This chain uses TRBV6-5 with TRBJ1-2; tentative D call: TRBD1 (5 bases). The germline V gene has CDR1 MNHEY and CDR2 SVGAGI. The CDR3 is 13 amino acids. V dropped 6 bases and J dropped 1 base, with 9 bases sitting between them. For the CDR3, the DNA is TGTGCCAGCAGGGACACGGTTAACTATGGCTACACCTTC. This translates into CASRDTVNYGYTF.

The chain links TRBV6-5 to TRBJ1-1; TRBD1 agrees at 9 bases. The CDR3 has 14 residues. After removal of 7 bases from V and 4 bases from J, the junction contained 7 bases not matched to a gene. CDR1 is MNHEY, CDR2 SVGAGI, per germline. CDR3 sequence: CASKRDRVITEAFF. The CDR3 bases are TGTGCCAGCAAGCGGGACAGGGTAATCACTGAAGCTTTCTTT.

The chain carries TRBV19 and TRBJ1-6; TRBD1 matches 9 bases. CDR1 is LNHDA, CDR2 SQIVND, per germline (reference sequence). Trimming removed 3 bases from V and 7 bases from J; junction bases left unmatched: 7. The CDR3 has 16 residues. CDR3 amino acids: CASSMTSGTGNSPLHF. The CDR3 DNA reads as TGTGCCAGTAGTATGACTTCAGGGACAGGGAATTCACCCCTCCACTTT.

This sequence joins TRBV6-6 and TRBJ2-1; 7 positions agree with TRBD2. The J segment lost 7 bases and the V segment lost 4 bases, leaving 10 bases of the junction unmatched. In germline, CDR1 is MNHNY, CDR2 SVGAGI (reference sequence). The CDR3 contains 15 residues. In nucleotides, the CDR3 is TGTGCCAGCAGTTCTCTAAGCGGGGACCTAAATGAGCAGTTCTTC. Encoded protein: CASSSLSGDLNEQFF.

This clone is a singleton in its sample. The chain recombines TRBV5-4 with TRBJ2-7; D possibly corresponds to TRBD1 (6 bases). Trimming left V 0 bases short and J 0 bases short, with 10 bases between. The CDR3 runs 15 residues. Germline V gene data show CDR1 as SGHNT and CDR2 as YYREEE (reference sequence). For the CDR3, the DNA is TGTGCCAGCAGCTTGGTTTCAGGGGCCTCCTACGAGCAGTACTTC. It codes for CASSLVSGASYEQYF.

CDR3 sequence (DNA): TGTGCCAGCAGTGATTCCAGTCCGCGCAGGGGGATTAACTATGGCTACACCTTC. Its translation: CASSDSSPRRGINYGYTF. J is TRBJ1-2 and V is TRBV25-1; the match to TRBD1 covers 7 bases. J gave up 1 base and V 3 bases, and 14 bases lay outside the gene matches. This CDR3 contains 18 residues. Germline V lookup: CDR1 MGHDK, CDR2 SYGVNS.

V and J are TRBV30 and TRBJ1-4; D perhaps matches TRBD1 (6 bases). The CDR3 is 14 residues long. Germline V gene data show CDR1 as GTSNPN and CDR2 as SVGIG (reference sequence). Trimming took 0 bases from V and 4 from J, leaving 9 bases between them. CDR3 protein: CAWSVGRGNEKLFF. The CDR3, as DNA: TGTGCCTGGAGTGTCGGCAGGGGTAATGAAAAACTGTTTTTT.

This rearrangement joins TRBV30 to TRBJ2-7, with D possibly being TRBD1 or TRBD2 (5 bases each). The CDR3 covers 13 residues. The germline V gene encodes CDR1 GTSNPN and CDR2 SVGIG (reference sequence). The germline V and J ends were trimmed by 2 bases and 11 bases, with 19 bases remaining between them. For the CDR3, the DNA is TGTGCCTGGAGTAGGGACCTTTTCGGTGTTAAGTACTTC. It translates to CAWSRDLFGVKYF.

The chain joins TRBV6-5 to TRBJ1-2, with D maybe TRBD1 (5 bases). Germline V lookup: CDR1 MNHEY, CDR2 SVGAGI. V dropped 7 bases and J dropped 4 bases, with 13 bases sitting between them. CDR3 length: 13 residues. CDR3 coding DNA: TGTGCCAGCACCCCCGGCAGGGTCTATGGCTACACCTTC. Translation: CASTPGRVYGYTF.

The V gene is TRBV7-2, the J gene TRBJ2-1; possible D gene TRBD1, 6 bases. The germline CDR1 and CDR2 sequences are SGHTA and FQGNSA. The V and J ends lost 4 bases and 5 bases respectively, with 12 bases between them. CDR3 length: 14 amino acids. DNA for the CDR3: TGTGCCAGCAGCTCAGACAGGCAAAACAATGAGCAGTTCTTC. This codes for CASSSDRQNNEQFF.

This sequence joins TRBV6-5 and TRBJ1-2; the D gene is possibly TRBD1 (6 bases). The CDR3 length is 12 residues. The V end was cut by 5 bases, the J end by 7 bases, with 11 bases between. Germline lookup yields CDR1 MNHEY and CDR2 SVGAGI. The CDR3 DNA reads TGTGCCAGCAGTCTTAGACAGGTTGGCTACACCTTC. It specifies CASSLRQVGYTF.

J is TRBJ2-1 and V is TRBV6-1; the match to TRBD2 covers 7 bases. There are 13 residues in the CDR3. With 10 bases clipped from V and 6 bases from J, the junction kept 9 bases outside the gene matches. The germline V gene encodes CDR1 MNHNS and CDR2 SASEGT. CDR3 sequence (DNA): TGTGCCACCGTATGGTCGGGGGGCAATGAGCAGTTCTTC. The encoded protein is CATVWSGGNEQFF.

The chain joins TRBV19 to TRBJ2-1; possibly TRBD1 or TRBD2 for D (5 bases each). The CDR3 consists of 16 residues. CDR1 is LNHDA and CDR2 is SQIVND in the germline V gene (reference sequence). V lost 1 base and J lost 7, with 17 bases in between. The CDR3 DNA follows: TGTGCCAGTAGTATAGGTACGGGGCGAAGAGGGAATGAGCAGTTCTTC. Translating gives CASSIGTGRRGNEQFF.

The V and J genes are TRBV12-5 and TRBJ2-1, with D maybe TRBD1 (6 bases). Deletions cut 6 bases from V and 2 bases from J, with 14 bases between. Germline CDR1 LGHNT, CDR2 FRNRAP. CDR3 length equals 15 residues. CDR3 in amino acids: CASGSDRTAYNEQFF. CDR3 coding DNA: TGTGCTAGTGGATCCGACAGGACGGCCTACAATGAGCAGTTCTTC.

The chain employs TRBV30 and TRBJ1-6, with D uncertain. The CDR3 is 14 amino acids. With 1 base removed from V and 6 bases from J, the gap between germline ends came to 10 bases. CDR1 GTSNPN and CDR2 SVGIG come from the germline V gene (reference sequence). The CDR3 protein is CAWSARRLNSPLHF. The CDR3 DNA sequence: TGTGCCTGGAGTGCCAGGAGACTTAATTCACCCCTCCACTTT. Filled out from reference TRBV30 and TRBJ1-6, the complete variable domain reads SQTIHQWPATLVQPVGSPLSLECTVEGTSNPNLYWYRQAAGRGLQLLFYSVGIGQISSEVPQNLSASRPQDRQFILSSKKLLLSDSGFYLCAWSARRLNSPLHFGNGTRLTVT.

In its sample, this clone was seen once. The V and J genes are TRBV6-5 and TRBJ1-2; D might be TRBD1 (5 bases). This CDR3 is built from 12 residues. Germline V gene sequence: CDR1 MNHEY, CDR2 SVGAGI. The V and J ends lost 2 bases and 6 bases respectively, with 7 bases between them. The CDR3 bases are TGTGCCAGCAGTTACAGGGGAGATGGCTACACCTTC. Protein sequence: CASSYRGDGYTF.

This chain links TRBV19 with TRBJ1-4; no firm D call. The germline gives CDR1 LNHDA, CDR2 SQIVND (reference sequence). The V end was cut by 1 base, the J end by 8 bases, with 11 bases between. CDR3 size: 14 residues. The CDR3 sequence: CASSIAVRREKLFF. The CDR3 nucleotides read TGTGCCAGTAGTATAGCTGTCCGGAGGGAAAAACTGTTTTTT.

The V and J genes are TRBV15 and TRBJ2-7, with 9 bases aligning to TRBD1. The germline CDR1 and CDR2 sequences are LNHNV and YYDKDF (reference sequence). The CDR3 length is 16 residues. Trimming removed 1 base from V and 5 bases from J; junction bases left unmatched: 9. CDR3 sequence (DNA): TGTGCCACCAGCAGAGTCGGGGGACAGGGAAACCACGAGCAGTACTTC. Translating gives CATSRVGGQGNHEQYF.

V gene TRBV6-6 combines with J gene TRBJ1-1; weak D call: TRBD1 (5 bases). The CDR3 totals 15 residues. Germline assignment: CDR1 MNHNY and CDR2 SVGAGI (reference sequence). V was trimmed by 5 bases and J by 6 bases, leaving 19 bases between them. CDR3 coding DNA: TGTGCCAGCAGTGAGTCCCTGGGGCGCGGGCCTGAAGCTTTCTTT. Protein: CASSESLGRGPEAFF.